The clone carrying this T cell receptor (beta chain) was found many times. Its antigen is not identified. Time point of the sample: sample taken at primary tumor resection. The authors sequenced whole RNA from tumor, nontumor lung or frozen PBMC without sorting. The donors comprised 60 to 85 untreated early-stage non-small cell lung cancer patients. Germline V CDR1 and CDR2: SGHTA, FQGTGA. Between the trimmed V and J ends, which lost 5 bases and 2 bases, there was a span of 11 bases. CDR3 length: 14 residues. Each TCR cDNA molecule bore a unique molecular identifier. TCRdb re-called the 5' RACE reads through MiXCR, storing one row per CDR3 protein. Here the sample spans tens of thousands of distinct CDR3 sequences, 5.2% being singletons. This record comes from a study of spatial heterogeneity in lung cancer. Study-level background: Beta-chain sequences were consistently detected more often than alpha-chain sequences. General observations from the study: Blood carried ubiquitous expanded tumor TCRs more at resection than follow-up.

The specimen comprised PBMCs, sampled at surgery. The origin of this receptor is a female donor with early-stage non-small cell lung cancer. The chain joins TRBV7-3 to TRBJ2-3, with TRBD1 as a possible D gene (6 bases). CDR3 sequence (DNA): TGTGCCAGCAGCGCCACAGGGAACACAGATACGCAGTATTTT. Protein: CASSATGNTDTQYF. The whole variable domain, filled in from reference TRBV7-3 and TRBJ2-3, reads GAGVSQTPSNKVTEKGKYVELRCDPISGHTALYWYRQSLGQGPEFLIYFQGTGAADDSGLPNDRFFAVRPEGSVSTLKIQRTERGDSAVYLCASSATGNTDTQYFGPGTRLTVL.